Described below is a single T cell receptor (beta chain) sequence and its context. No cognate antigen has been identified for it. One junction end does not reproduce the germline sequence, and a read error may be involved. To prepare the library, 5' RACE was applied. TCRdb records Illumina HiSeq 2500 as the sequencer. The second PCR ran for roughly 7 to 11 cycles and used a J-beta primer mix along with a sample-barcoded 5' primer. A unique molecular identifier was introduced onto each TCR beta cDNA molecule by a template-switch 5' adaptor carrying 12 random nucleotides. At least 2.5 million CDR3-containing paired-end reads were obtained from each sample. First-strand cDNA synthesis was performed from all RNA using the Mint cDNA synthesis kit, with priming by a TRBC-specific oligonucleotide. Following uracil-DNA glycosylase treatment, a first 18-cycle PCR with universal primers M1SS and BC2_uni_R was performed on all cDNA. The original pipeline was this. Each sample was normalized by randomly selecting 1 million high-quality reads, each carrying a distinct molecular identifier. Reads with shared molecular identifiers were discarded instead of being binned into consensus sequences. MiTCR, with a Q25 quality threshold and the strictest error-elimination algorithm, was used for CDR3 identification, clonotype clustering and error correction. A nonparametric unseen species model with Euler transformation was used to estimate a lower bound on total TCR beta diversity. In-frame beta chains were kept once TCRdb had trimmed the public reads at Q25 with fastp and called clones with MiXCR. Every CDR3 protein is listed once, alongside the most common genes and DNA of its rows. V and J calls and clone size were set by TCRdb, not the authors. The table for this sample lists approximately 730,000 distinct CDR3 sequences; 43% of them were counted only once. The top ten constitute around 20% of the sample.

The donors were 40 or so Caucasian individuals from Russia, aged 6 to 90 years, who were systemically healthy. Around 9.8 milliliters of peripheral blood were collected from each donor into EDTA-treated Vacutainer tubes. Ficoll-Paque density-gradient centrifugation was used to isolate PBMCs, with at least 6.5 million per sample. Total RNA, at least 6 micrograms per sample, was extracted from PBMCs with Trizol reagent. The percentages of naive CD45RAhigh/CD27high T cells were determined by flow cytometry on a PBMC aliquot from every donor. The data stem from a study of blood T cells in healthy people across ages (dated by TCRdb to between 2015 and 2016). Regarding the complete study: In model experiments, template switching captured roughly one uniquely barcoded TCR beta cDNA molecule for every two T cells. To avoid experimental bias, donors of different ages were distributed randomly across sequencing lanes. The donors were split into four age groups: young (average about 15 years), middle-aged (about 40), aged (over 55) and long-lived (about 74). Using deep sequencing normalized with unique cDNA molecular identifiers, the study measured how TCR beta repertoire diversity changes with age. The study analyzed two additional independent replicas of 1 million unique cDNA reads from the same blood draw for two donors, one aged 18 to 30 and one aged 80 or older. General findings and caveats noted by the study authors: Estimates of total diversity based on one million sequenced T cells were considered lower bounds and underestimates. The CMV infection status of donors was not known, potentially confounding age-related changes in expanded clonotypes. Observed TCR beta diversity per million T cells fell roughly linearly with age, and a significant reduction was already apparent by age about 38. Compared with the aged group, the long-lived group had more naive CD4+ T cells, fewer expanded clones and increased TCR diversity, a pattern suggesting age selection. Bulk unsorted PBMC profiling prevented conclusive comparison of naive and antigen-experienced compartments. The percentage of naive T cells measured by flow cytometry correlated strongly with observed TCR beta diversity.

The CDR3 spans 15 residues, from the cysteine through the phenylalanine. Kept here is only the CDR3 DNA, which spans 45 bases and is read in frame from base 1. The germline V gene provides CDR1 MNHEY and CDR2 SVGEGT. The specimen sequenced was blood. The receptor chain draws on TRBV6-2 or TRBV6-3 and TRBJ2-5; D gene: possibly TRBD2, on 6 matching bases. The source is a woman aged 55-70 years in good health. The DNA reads TGTGCCAGCAGAAGCCAGGGACTCTTGGGGGAGACCCGGTACTTC. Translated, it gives CASRSQGLLGETRYF.